The entry below gives a single T cell receptor (beta chain) sequence along with its context. The assay was immunoSEQ multiplex PCR, and TCRdb's table has in-frame clones only and misses some. The sample includes tens of thousands of clones, approximately 91% of them seen just once. The data originate from a study of blood T cell repertoires in COVID-19. Germline values: CDR1 MGHRA, CDR2 YSYEKL. V was pared by 2 bases and J by 3 bases, with 12 bases of the junction left unmatched. The length of the CDR3 is 19 residues. Material: peripheral blood. J is TRBJ2-3 and V is TRBV4-1; 12 bases line up with TRBD2. The clonotype was recovered from a human donor in a cohort sampled during active COVID-19. The CDR3 coding sequence is TGCGCCAGCAGCCAATGGTCTAGCGGGAGGGTAGGCAGAACAGATACGCAGTATTTT. It encodes CASSQWSSGRVGRTDTQYF.